This T cell receptor beta chain was identified during a study of cytomegalovirus exposure and HLA in healthy donors. Whole-study results and caveats: The majority of TCR sequences were rare, yet some public TCRs appeared in many donors.

TCRdb's copy holds only in-frame clones and misses some; the assay was immunoSEQ multiplex PCR. The data contain 80,000 to 95,000 clones, roughly 96% of them seen just once; the ten biggest clones take up approximately 1.2%. Worth noting for this clone: As yet, its antigen is unknown.

Sequenced sample: PBMCs. The sequence was collected from a woman younger than 30 in good health and CMV-seronegative.

CDR3 loop: CASSQGARNTEAFF. For the CDR3, the DNA is TGCGCCAGCAGCCAAGGGGCAAGGAACACTGAAGCTTTCTTT. The chain carries TRBV4-1 and TRBJ1-1; no clear D. Germline lookup yields CDR1 MGHRA and CDR2 YSYEKL. Trimming took off 1 base at V and 1 base at J, with 7 bases between the two ends. The CDR3 is 14 amino acids.